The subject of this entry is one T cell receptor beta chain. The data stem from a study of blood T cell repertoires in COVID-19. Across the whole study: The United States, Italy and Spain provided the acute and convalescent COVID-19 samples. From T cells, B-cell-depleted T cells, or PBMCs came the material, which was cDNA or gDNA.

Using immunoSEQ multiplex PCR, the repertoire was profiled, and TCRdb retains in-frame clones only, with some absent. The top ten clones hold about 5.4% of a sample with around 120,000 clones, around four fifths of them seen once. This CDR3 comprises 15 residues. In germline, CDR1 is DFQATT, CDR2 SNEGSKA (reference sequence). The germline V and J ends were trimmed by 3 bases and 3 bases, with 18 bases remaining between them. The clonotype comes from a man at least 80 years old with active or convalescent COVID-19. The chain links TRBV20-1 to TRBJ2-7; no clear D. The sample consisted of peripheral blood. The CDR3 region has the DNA TGCAGTGCTAGTAACGTCGGTAAACCCTTCTACGAGCAGTACTTC. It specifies CSASNVGKPFYEQYF.